This T cell receptor (beta chain) was identified in a study of T cells in Graves' hyperthyroidism and ophthalmopathy. Study-wide results and caveats: Researchers found most expanded thyroid clonotypes above 0.001 in blood as well. Stable hyperthyroidism was separated from ophthalmopathy by a model based on 13 V-J features.

The V and J ends lost 6 bases and 7 bases respectively, with 12 bases between them. The germline V gene has CDR1 DFQATT and CDR2 SNEGSKA (reference sequence). This CDR3 is built from 11 residues. Authors of the study amplified TCR beta CDR3 regions from RNA transcripts. TCR CDR3 underwent first-round RT-PCR with the HTBI primer set. TCRdb used MiXCR to reprocess the multiplex PCR reads, holding one entry per CDR3 protein. The data show hundreds of thousands of distinct CDR3 sequences, 11% to 15% seen once. The sample holds many counts of this clonotype. Its antigen is unidentified. The PBMCs had their origin in 10 ml of fresh peripheral blood.

Material: blood. The chain links TRBV20-1 to TRBJ2-5; D tentatively fits TRBD1 or TRBD2 (5 bases each). The origin of this receptor is a woman under 30 with Graves' hyperthyroidism. The CDR3 region has the DNA TGCAGTGCGGGACCACCGGGGACCCAGTACTTC. Encoded protein: CSAGPPGTQYF.